A single sample is the source of the 27 T cell receptor beta chains below, sequenced in a study of PD-L1 blockade in urothelial cancer. Time point indicated: peripheral blood 6 weeks after treatment start. The protocol was immunoSEQ multiplex PCR, while the TCRdb copy is restricted to in-frame clones and leaves out a portion. The sample contains about 91,000 clones, 75% to 90% of which appear only once. The material was PBMCs, obtained around atezolizumab (anti-PD-L1) treatment. The receptors come from an older man with urothelial cancer.

The genes are TRBV6-6 and TRBJ1-2, with D perhaps matching TRBD1 (6 bases). The CDR3 has 12 residues. V lost 5 bases, J lost 5 bases, and 9 bases lay in between. CDR1 MNHNY and CDR2 SVGAGI come from the germline V gene (reference sequence). In DNA form, the CDR3 reads TGTGCCAGCAGTGAGGGACAATATGGCTACACCTTC. This translates into CASSEGQYGYTF.

V usage is TRBV7-2 and J usage is TRBJ2-1; 10 positions match TRBD2. This CDR3 spans 15 amino acids. After removal of 3 bases from V and 5 bases from J, the junction contained 4 bases not matched to a gene. Germline CDR1 is SGHTA and CDR2 is FQGNSA. CDR3 sequence (DNA): TGTGCCAGCAGCTTGAGACTAGCGGGCCACAATGAGCAGTTCTTC. Its protein product is CASSLRLAGHNEQFF.

The table lists this clone with a count of one. This sequence joins TRBV18 and TRBJ2-7; perhaps TRBD1 as D (5 bases). V dropped 0 bases and J dropped 2 bases, with 11 bases sitting between them. The CDR3 totals 15 residues. Germline lookup yields CDR1 KGHSH and CDR2 LQKENI. Here the CDR3 DNA reads TGTGCCAGCTCACCACCAGGGGTCGGCCCCTACGAGCAGTACTTC. Protein sequence: CASSPPGVGPYEQYF.

The V call is TRBV14, the J call TRBJ2-6; D is unresolved. V gave up 4 bases and J gave up 0 bases, with 13 bases separating them. The CDR3 length is 17 residues. Germline CDR1 reads SGHDN; CDR2 reads FVKESK. This CDR3 is CASSPRLRASGANVLTF. CDR3 coding DNA: TGTGCCAGCAGCCCTAGGCTTCGCGCCTCTGGGGCCAACGTCCTGACTTTC.

This sequence joins TRBV6-6 and TRBJ1-1, with a tentative D call TRBD1 (5 bases). The CDR3 consists of 14 residues. Per germline, CDR1 MNHNY and CDR2 SVGAGI (reference sequence). V shed 6 bases and J shed 1 base, with 12 bases lying between them. The CDR3 is CASRKTTANTEAFF. The DNA of the CDR3 is TGTGCCAGCAGAAAAACGACAGCGAACACTGAAGCTTTCTTT.

The CDR3 region is CASSEGGQPQHF. CDR3 in DNA: TGTGCCAGCAGTGAAGGGGGCCAGCCCCAGCATTTT. The chain recombines TRBV2 with TRBJ1-5, with D perhaps TRBD1 (5 bases). V was clipped by 1 base and J by 7 bases, with 5 bases between them. Germline V lookup: CDR1 SNHLY, CDR2 FYNNEI. The CDR3 extends over 12 amino acids.

The rearrangement uses TRBV6-1 and TRBJ1-6; D perhaps matches TRBD1 (6 bases). This CDR3 is 15 amino acids long. V gave up 6 bases and J gave up 10 bases, with 19 bases separating them. Per germline, CDR1 MNHNS and CDR2 SASEGT. Written as DNA, the CDR3 is TGTGCCAGCAGGATACAACAGGGTATGGGGTCACCCCTCCACTTT. This encodes CASRIQQGMGSPLHF.

The chain joins TRBV30 to TRBJ2-7; 11 bases map to TRBD2. Germline values: CDR1 GTSNPN, CDR2 SVGIG (reference sequence). The length of the CDR3 is 17 residues. The J segment lost 0 bases and the V segment lost 5 bases, leaving 12 bases of the junction unmatched. The CDR3 DNA reads as TGTGCCTGGGGACGAGGACTAGCGGGTCCAAGCTCCTACGAGCAGTACTTC. Its protein is CAWGRGLAGPSSYEQYF.

The chain carries TRBV7-9 and TRBJ2-5; TRBD1 matches 8 bases. This CDR3 has 13 residues. Germline trimming cut 4 bases from V and 3 bases from J; bases unmatched to any gene: 1. CDR1 is SEHNR, CDR2 FQNEAQ, per germline (reference sequence). The CDR3 region has the DNA TGTGCCAGCAGCTCGACAGGGGAAGAGACCCAGTACTTC. The encoded protein is CASSSTGEETQYF.

This clone was recorded once. This chain uses TRBV12-5 with TRBJ2-1; 9 bases line up with TRBD1. V trimming: 0 bases; J trimming: 3 bases; junction bases outside the gene matches: 6. CDR1 and CDR2 (germline): LGHNT, FRNRAP. This CDR3 is built from 17 residues. The CDR3 sequence is CASGLVIRTGVYNEQFF. CDR3 sequence (DNA): TGTGCTAGTGGTTTGGTCATAAGGACAGGGGTCTACAATGAGCAGTTCTTC.

The chain uses TRBV7-9 and TRBJ2-5; 7 bases are shared with TRBD2. V lost 2 bases, J lost 7 bases, and 4 bases stayed unmatched. Germline V gene data show CDR1 as SEHNR and CDR2 as FQNEAQ (reference sequence). The CDR3 covers 13 residues. The CDR3 is CASSLLTGGTQYF. CDR3 DNA sequence: TGTGCCAGCAGCTTATTGACGGGAGGGACCCAGTACTTC.

The rearrangement uses TRBV5-4 and TRBJ2-1; 13 bases align to TRBD2. The germline V gene encodes CDR1 SGHNT and CDR2 YYREEE (reference sequence). The CDR3 consists of 15 residues. Germline trimming cut 0 bases from V and 12 bases from J; bases unmatched to any gene: 6. The CDR3 nucleotides read TGTGCCAGCAGCTTGGAACTAGCGGGAGGGGTGGGGCAGTTCTTC. Residues: CASSLELAGGVGQFF.

The chain carries TRBV5-1 and TRBJ1-3; D might be TRBD1 (5 bases). The CDR3 consists of 16 residues. CDR1 is SGHRS, CDR2 YFSETQ, per germline. Trimming removed 0 bases from V and 4 bases from J, with 14 bases in between. The CDR3 is CASSLEAPGKGNTIYF. CDR3 nucleotides: TGCGCCAGCAGCTTGGAGGCGCCAGGGAAAGGAAACACCATATATTTT.

This clone was picked up one time. The V and J genes are TRBV28 and TRBJ1-3; D not resolved. This CDR3 is built from 12 residues. Germline values: CDR1 MDHEN, CDR2 SYDVKM. Trimming removed 4 bases from V and 8 bases from J, with 9 bases in between. CDR3 DNA: TGTGCCAGCAGTTCAGAAGTTCACACCATATATTTT. Translating it yields CASSSEVHTIYF. The whole variable domain, filled in from reference TRBV28 and TRBJ1-3, reads DVKVTQSSRYLVKRTGEKVFLECVQDMDHENMFWYRQDPGLGLRLIYFSYDVKMKEKGDIPEGYSVSREKKERFSLILESASTNQTSMYLCASSSEVHTIYFGEGSWLTVV.

The CDR3 here is CASSAGQGVGGELFF. As DNA, the CDR3 is TGTGCCAGCAGCGCGGGACAGGGGGTAGGCGGGGAGCTGTTTTTT. This rearrangement joins TRBV9 to TRBJ2-2; 11 bases line up with TRBD1. The CDR3 contains 15 residues. J was trimmed by 7 bases and V by 3 bases; bases with no gene match: 5. In germline, CDR1 is SGDLS, CDR2 YYNGEE.

The chain couples TRBV27 to TRBJ2-7; tentatively, D is TRBD2 (6 bases). Per the germline V gene, CDR1 is MNHEY and CDR2 is SMNVEV (reference sequence). CDR3 length: 14 amino acids. Trimming removed 5 bases from V and 2 bases from J, with 13 bases in between. The CDR3 DNA follows: TGTGCCAGCAGTCTACGGGACTCGCCCTACGAGCAGTACTTC. Translated, it gives CASSLRDSPYEQYF.

The gene calls are TRBV5-1 and TRBJ2-1, with TRBD1 identical over 11 bases. V was clipped by 2 bases and J by 8 bases; unmatched bases: 9. The CDR3 spans 16 residues. In germline, CDR1 is SGHRS, CDR2 YFSETQ. The CDR3 here is CASSLSPPGQGDEQFF. In DNA form, the CDR3 reads TGCGCCAGCAGCTTAAGCCCGCCGGGACAGGGGGATGAGCAGTTCTTC.

In this sample, this clone turned up a few times. The chain carries TRBV2 and TRBJ2-1, with 10 nucleotides matching TRBD1. Looked up from germline, CDR1 is SNHLY and CDR2 is FYNNEI. V was clipped by 8 bases and J by 9 bases; unmatched bases: 10. This CDR3 comprises 14 residues. The CDR3 coding sequence is TGTGCCAGCGCAGACAGGGGGCGACTGAGTGAGCAGTTCTTC. This translates into CASADRGRLSEQFF.

The genes are TRBV11-2 and TRBJ2-7; the D is unclear. The germline V gene has CDR1 SGHAT and CDR2 FQNNGV. The germline V and J ends were trimmed by 2 bases and 2 bases, with 7 bases remaining between them. CDR3 length: 13 amino acids. The CDR3: CASSLTAPYEQYF. The CDR3 bases are TGTGCCAGCAGCTTAACAGCCCCCTACGAGCAGTACTTC.

The chain couples TRBV27 to TRBJ2-3, with a tentative D call TRBD2 (6 bases). The length of the CDR3 is 12 residues. CDR1 and CDR2 from the germline V gene are MNHEY and SMNVEV (reference sequence). Trimming stripped 4 bases from V and 4 bases from J, with 6 bases between. The CDR3 region has the DNA TGTGCCAGCAGTTGGGGGGCAGATACGCAGTATTTT. Protein product: CASSWGADTQYF.

The V call is TRBV19, the J call TRBJ1-6; D is possibly TRBD1 (6 bases). The germline V and J ends were trimmed by 7 bases and 8 bases, with 15 bases remaining between them. Germline-derived CDR1 and CDR2 are LNHDA and SQIVND (reference sequence). The CDR3 has 14 amino acids. Written as DNA, the CDR3 is TGTGCCAGTACCATGGACAGCACCCATTCACCCCTCCACTTT. Its translation: CASTMDSTHSPLHF.

The chain joins TRBV7-3 to TRBJ2-1, with TRBD2 as a possible D gene (6 bases). The CDR3 totals 12 residues. Germline V gene sequence: CDR1 SGHTA, CDR2 FQGTGA. Trimming shortened V by 5 bases and J by 9 bases, and 11 bases separated the two germline ends. The CDR3: CASSRDSGEQFF. The CDR3 DNA reads TGTGCCAGCAGCCGGGACTCTGGTGAGCAGTTCTTC.

The chain couples TRBV2 to TRBJ2-1, with 7 bases matching TRBD2. This CDR3 comprises 13 residues. The germline V gene encodes CDR1 SNHLY and CDR2 FYNNEI. The J segment lost 0 bases and the V segment lost 8 bases, leaving 1 base of the junction unmatched. The CDR3, as DNA: TGTGCCAGCGGCGGGAGCTCCTACAATGAGCAGTTCTTC. Its translation is CASGGSSYNEQFF.

On this clone: No conserved phenylalanine or tryptophan is present at the end of the CDR3, so a read error is the likely explanation. It is unclear where the CDR3 begins or ends on the DNA, so no DNA is shown, and the CDR3 is as TCRdb lists it. The CDR3 reads CASSLDGTGFTL. The chain links TRBV7-2 to TRBJ1-5; TRBD1 is taken as the D call from the table, unchecked against the DNA. Germline CDR1 is SGHTA and CDR2 is FQGNSA. The CDR3 sequence runs 12 residues, both termini included.

This chain connects TRBV7-9 to TRBJ1-1; 9 bases map to TRBD1. CDR3 length: 14 residues. The trim removed 5 bases at V and 4 bases at J, leaving 5 bases unmatched. CDR1 SEHNR and CDR2 FQNEAQ come from the germline V gene (reference sequence). In DNA, the CDR3 is TGTGCCAGCAGCCTATCGACAGGGGGCACTGAAGCTTTCTTT. It encodes CASSLSTGGTEAFF.

This clone was found a few times. The chain joins TRBV6-1 to TRBJ2-3, with D possibly TRBD2 on 6 matching bases. V was cut by 0 bases and J by 0 bases, with 13 bases left in between. The germline V gene has CDR1 MNHNS and CDR2 SASEGT. The CDR3 length is 17 residues. The CDR3 sequence: CASSEAGGLISTDTQYF. The CDR3 bases are TGTGCCAGCAGTGAAGCGGGAGGACTTATTAGCACAGATACGCAGTATTTT.

The chain uses TRBV9 and TRBJ2-1; tentative D call: TRBD2 (5 bases). Germline V gives CDR1 SGDLS, CDR2 YYNGEE. The germline V and J ends were trimmed by 0 bases and 7 bases, with 14 bases remaining between them. The CDR3 is 15 residues long. The CDR3 protein is CASSVGLAGVNEQFF. CDR3 nucleotides: TGTGCCAGCAGCGTAGGTCTAGCAGGAGTGAATGAGCAGTTCTTC. Complete variable domain (other parts from reference TRBV9 and TRBJ2-1): DSGVTQTPKHLITATGQRVTLRCSPRSGDLSVYWYQQSLDQGLQFLIQYYNGEERAKGNILERFSAQQFPDLHSELNLSSLELGDSALYFCASSVGLAGVNEQFFGPGTRLTVL.